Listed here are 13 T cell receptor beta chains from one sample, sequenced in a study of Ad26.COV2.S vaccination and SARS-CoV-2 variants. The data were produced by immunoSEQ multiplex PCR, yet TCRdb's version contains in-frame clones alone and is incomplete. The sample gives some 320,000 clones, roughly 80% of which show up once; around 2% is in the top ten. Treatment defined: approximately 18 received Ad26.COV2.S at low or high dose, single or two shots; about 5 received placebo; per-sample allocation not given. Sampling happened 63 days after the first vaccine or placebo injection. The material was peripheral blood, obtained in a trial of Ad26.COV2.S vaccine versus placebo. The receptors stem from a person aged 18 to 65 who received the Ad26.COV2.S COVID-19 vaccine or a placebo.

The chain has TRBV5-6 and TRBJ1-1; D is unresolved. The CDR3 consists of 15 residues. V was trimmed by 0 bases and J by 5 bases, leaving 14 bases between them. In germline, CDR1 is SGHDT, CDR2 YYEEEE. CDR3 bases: TGTGCCAGCAGCTTGGACCAGTATAGGATGACTGAAGCTTTCTTT. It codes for CASSLDQYRMTEAFF.

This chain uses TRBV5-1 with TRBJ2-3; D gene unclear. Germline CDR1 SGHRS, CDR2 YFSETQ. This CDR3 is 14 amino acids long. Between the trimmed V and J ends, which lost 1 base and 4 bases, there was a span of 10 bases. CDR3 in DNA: TGCGCCAGCAGCTTGTCGGCTGCGCCAGATACGCAGTATTTT. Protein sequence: CASSLSAAPDTQYF.

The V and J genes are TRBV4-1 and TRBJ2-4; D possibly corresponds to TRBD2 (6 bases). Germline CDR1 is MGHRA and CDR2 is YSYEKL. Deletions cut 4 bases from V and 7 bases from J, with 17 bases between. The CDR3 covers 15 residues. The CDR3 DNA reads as TGCGCCAGCAGCCCGGGACTCGCAAGCCTCAACATTCAGTACTTC. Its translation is CASSPGLASLNIQYF.

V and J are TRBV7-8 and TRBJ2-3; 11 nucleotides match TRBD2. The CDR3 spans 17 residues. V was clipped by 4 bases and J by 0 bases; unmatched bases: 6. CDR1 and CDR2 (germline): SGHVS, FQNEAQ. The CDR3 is CASSYLAGGRSTDTQYF. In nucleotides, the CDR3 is TGTGCCAGCAGCTACCTAGCGGGGGGCCGTAGCACAGATACGCAGTATTTT. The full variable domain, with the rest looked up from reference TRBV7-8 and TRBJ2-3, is GAGVSQSPRYKVAKRGQDVALRCDPISGHVSLFWYQQALGQGPEFLTYFQNEAQLDKSGLPSDRFFAERPEGSVSTLKIQRTQQEDSAVYLCASSYLAGGRSTDTQYFGPGTRLTVL.

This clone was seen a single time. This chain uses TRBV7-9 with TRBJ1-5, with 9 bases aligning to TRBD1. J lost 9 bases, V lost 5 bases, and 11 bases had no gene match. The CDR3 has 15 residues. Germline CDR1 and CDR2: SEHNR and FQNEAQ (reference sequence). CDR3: CASSAGTGRRRPQHF. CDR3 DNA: TGTGCCAGCAGCGCAGGGACAGGGAGGAGAAGGCCCCAGCATTTT.

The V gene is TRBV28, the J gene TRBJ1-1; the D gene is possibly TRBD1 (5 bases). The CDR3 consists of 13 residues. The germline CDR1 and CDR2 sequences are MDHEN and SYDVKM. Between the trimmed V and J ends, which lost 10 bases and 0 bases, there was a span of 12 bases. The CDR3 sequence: CATDGTVNTEAFF. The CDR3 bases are TGTGCCACCGACGGGACGGTGAACACTGAAGCTTTCTTT.

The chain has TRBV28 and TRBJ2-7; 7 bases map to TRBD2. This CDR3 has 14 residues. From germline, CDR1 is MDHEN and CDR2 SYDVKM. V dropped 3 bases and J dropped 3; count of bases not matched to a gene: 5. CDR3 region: CASSLFASGYEQYF. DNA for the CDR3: TGTGCCAGCAGTTTGTTCGCTAGCGGCTACGAGCAGTACTTC.

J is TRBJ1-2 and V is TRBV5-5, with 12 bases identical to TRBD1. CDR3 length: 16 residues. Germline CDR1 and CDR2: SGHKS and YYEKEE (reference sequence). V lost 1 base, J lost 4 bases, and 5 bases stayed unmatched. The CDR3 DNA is TGTGCCAGCAGCTTGACCGGGACAGGGGGCAGCTATGGCTACACCTTC. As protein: CASSLTGTGGSYGYTF.

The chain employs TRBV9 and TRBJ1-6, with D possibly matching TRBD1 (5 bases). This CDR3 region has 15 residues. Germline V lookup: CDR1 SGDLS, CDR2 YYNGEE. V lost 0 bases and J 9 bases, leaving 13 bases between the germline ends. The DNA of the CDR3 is TGTGCCAGCAGCGTAGCTCTAAGGGACGGTTCACCCCTCCACTTT. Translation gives CASSVALRDGSPLHF.

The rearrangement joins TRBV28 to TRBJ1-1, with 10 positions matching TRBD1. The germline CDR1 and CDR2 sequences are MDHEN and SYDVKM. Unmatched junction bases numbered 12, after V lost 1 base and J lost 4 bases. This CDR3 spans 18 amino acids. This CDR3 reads CASSLYGTGVVPSTEAFF. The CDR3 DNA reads TGTGCCAGCAGTTTATACGGGACAGGGGTCGTACCGAGCACTGAAGCTTTCTTT.

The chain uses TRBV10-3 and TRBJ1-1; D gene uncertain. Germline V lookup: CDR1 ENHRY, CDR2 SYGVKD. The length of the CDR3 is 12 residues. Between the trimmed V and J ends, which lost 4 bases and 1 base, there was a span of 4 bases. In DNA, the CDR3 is TGTGCCATCAGTGGACAGAACACTGAAGCTTTCTTT. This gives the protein CAISGQNTEAFF.

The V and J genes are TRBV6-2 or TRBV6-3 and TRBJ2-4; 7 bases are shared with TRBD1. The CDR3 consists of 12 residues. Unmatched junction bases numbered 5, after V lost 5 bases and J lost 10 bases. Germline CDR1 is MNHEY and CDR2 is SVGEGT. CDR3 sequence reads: CASSVQGRIQYF. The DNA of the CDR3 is TGTGCCAGCAGTGTACAGGGGCGAATTCAGTACTTC.

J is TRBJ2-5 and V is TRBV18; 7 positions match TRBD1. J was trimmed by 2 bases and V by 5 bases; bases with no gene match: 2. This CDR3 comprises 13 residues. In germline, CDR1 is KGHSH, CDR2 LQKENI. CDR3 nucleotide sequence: TGTGCCAGCTCAAGGGACAGACAAGAGACCCAGTACTTC. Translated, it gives CASSRDRQETQYF.